This T cell receptor beta chain was recovered during a study of cytomegalovirus exposure and HLA in healthy donors. The CDR3 spans 16 residues. Per the germline V gene, CDR1 is SEHNR and CDR2 is FQNEAQ (reference sequence). V was clipped by 1 base and J by 1 base, with 12 bases between them. Sequencing used immunoSEQ multiplex PCR; TCRdb keeps in-frame clones, though not all of them. In the table there are around 170,000 clones, around nine tenths of which are singletons. V is TRBV7-9 and J is TRBJ2-3; D might be TRBD1 (5 bases). This clonotype was obtained from a young man in good health and CMV-seronegative. Sequencing was performed on PBMCs. CDR3 DNA: TGTGCCAGCAGCTTAGGGGCTCAGGGCGGCACAGATACGCAGTATTTT. Amino acid sequence: CASSLGAQGGTDTQYF.